The clone carrying this T cell receptor (beta chain) turned up a few times. Expressed TCRB transcripts were sequenced after all isolated RNA was converted to cDNA. The read count averaged around 3.6 million across naive, central memory and regulatory T cell samples. Only in-frame clones appear in the TCRdb table, and some are missing; sequencing was by immunoSEQ multiplex PCR. Here the sample spans hundreds of thousands of clones, roughly 30% being singletons. The germline CDR1 and CDR2 sequences are MRHNA and SNTAGT. The V end was cut by 0 bases, the J end by 3 bases, with 11 bases between. The CDR3 consists of 15 residues. The data derive from a study of beta chain features in type 1 diabetes. Sorting that relied on CD45RO/CCR7/CD25/CD127/CD95/CD27 yielded CD4+ naive, central memory, regulatory and stem cell-like memory cells.

This TCR was recovered from a man younger than 35 in good health. The chain couples TRBV6-4 to TRBJ1-2; perhaps TRBD1 as D (5 bases). Material: naive CD4+ T cells from blood. As DNA, the CDR3 is TGTGCCAGCAGTGACTCGAGGGCAGGGTACTATGGCTACACCTTC. Its translation: CASSDSRAGYYGYTF.